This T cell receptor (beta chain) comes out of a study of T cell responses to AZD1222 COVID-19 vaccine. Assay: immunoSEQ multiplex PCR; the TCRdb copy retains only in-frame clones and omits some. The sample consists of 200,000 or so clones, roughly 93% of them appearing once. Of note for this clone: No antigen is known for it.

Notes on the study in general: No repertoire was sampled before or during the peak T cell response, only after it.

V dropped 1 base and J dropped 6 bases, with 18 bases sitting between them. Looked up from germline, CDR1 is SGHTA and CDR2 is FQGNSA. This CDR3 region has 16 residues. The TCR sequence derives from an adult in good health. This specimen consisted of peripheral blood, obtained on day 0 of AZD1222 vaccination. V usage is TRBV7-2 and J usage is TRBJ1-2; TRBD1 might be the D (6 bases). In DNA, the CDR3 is TGTGCCAGCAGCTTAGTTGCTGGGACAAACTCCGATGGCTACACCTTC. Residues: CASSLVAGTNSDGYTF.